Presented here are 17 T cell receptor beta chains from one specimen sequenced in a study of radiation and T cells in renal cell carcinoma. Profiled with immunoSEQ multiplex PCR; TCRdb holds only in-frame clones, not every one. The sample records 70,000 to 95,000 clones, 82% being singletons. Time point indicated: baseline pretreatment blood. The treatment here: 15 Gy SBRT to primary tumor, nephrectomy 4 weeks later. Sequenced here: blood, sampled from a patient whose treatment included radiotherapy and nephrectomy. The receptors shown here come from a man in his fifties or sixties with renal cell carcinoma.

V and J are TRBV7-9 and TRBJ2-3; 8 nucleotides agree with TRBD2. This CDR3 comprises 17 residues. The germline gives CDR1 SEHNR, CDR2 FQNEAQ (reference sequence). The junction had 6 bases not matched to a gene; V was cut back by 1 base and J by 0 bases. The CDR3 DNA sequence: TGTGCCAGCAGCTTAGGGGCTAGCGGGTGGAGCACAGATACGCAGTATTTT. Translating it yields CASSLGASGWSTDTQYF.

This clone was seen at least ten times. This chain links TRBV4-2 with TRBJ1-6; D gene uncertain. This CDR3 contains 14 residues. V lost 5 bases to trimming and J lost 9 bases, with 14 bases between them. Germline assignment: CDR1 LGHNA and CDR2 YNFKEQ. The CDR3 coding sequence is TGTGCCAGCAGCTTTTACGGTCGCCTTTCACCCCTCCACTTT. It yields the protein CASSFYGRLSPLHF.

The chain combines TRBV19 with TRBJ1-1, with no clear D. The CDR3 runs to 15 residues. V shed 4 bases and J shed 0 bases, with 12 bases lying between them. Per the germline V gene, CDR1 is LNHDA and CDR2 is SQIVND (reference sequence). CDR3 region: CASSRDSGVNTEAFF. The CDR3 DNA is TGTGCCAGTAGTAGGGATTCTGGGGTGAACACTGAAGCTTTCTTT.

V and J are TRBV5-1 and TRBJ2-7; D is unclear. The CDR3 length is 13 residues. Germline-derived CDR1 and CDR2 are SGHRS and YFSETQ. V was shortened by 2 bases and J by 0 bases, with 6 bases between the two germline ends. The CDR3 reads CASSFGSSYEQYF. DNA for the CDR3: TGCGCCAGCAGCTTTGGCAGCTCCTACGAGCAGTACTTC. The variable domain in full, completed from reference TRBV5-1 and TRBJ2-7, reads KAGVTQTPRYLIKTRGQQVTLSCSPISGHRSVSWYQQTPGQGLQFLFEYFSETQRNKGNFPGRFSGRQFSNSRSEMNVSTLELGDSALYLCASSFGSSYEQYFGPGTRLTVT.

V usage is TRBV7-2 and J usage is TRBJ2-7; TRBD1 is a possible D gene (5 bases). CDR1 is SGHTA, CDR2 FQGNSA, per germline. The V end was cut by 0 bases, the J end by 3 bases, with 12 bases between. The CDR3 totals 15 residues. CDR3 region: CASSLAITGVYEQYF. Written as DNA, the CDR3 is TGTGCCAGCAGCTTAGCCATTACAGGTGTCTACGAGCAGTACTTC.

The gene calls are TRBV27 and TRBJ1-3; D perhaps matches TRBD1 (5 bases). Deletions cut 5 bases from V and 0 bases from J, with 14 bases between. Germline assignment: CDR1 MNHEY and CDR2 SMNVEV (reference sequence). This CDR3 comprises 16 residues. CDR3 loop: CASSRSGLLSGNTIYF. CDR3 DNA sequence: TGTGCCAGCAGTCGGTCGGGACTCCTCTCTGGAAACACCATATATTTT.

The chain joins TRBV29-1 to TRBJ2-2, with 10 bases aligning to TRBD1. The germline gives CDR1 SQVTM, CDR2 ANQGSEA. The CDR3 runs to 14 residues. The trim removed 5 bases at V and 8 bases at J, leaving 8 bases unmatched. CDR3 sequence reads: CSVRTGGSGGELFF. The CDR3 DNA follows: TGCAGCGTTCGGACAGGGGGGAGTGGTGGGGAGCTGTTTTTT.

The rearrangement links TRBV27 to TRBJ2-2; D unresolved. Germline CDR1 reads MNHEY; CDR2 reads SMNVEV (reference sequence). Trimming left V 5 bases short and J 4 bases short, with 14 bases between. This CDR3 is 15 amino acids long. The CDR3 nucleotides are TGTGCCAGCAGTCCCCGTCCAGGCACCACCGGGGAGCTGTTTTTT. Encoded protein: CASSPRPGTTGELFF.

This rearrangement joins TRBV5-1 to TRBJ2-7, with 9 bases fitting TRBD1. Trimming took 5 bases from V and 6 from J; bases not matched to a gene: 9. The CDR3 is 14 residues long. CDR1 and CDR2 (germline): SGHRS, YFSETQ. CDR3 nucleotide sequence: TGCGCCAGCAGGTCCGGGACAGGGCAGCGCGAGCAGTACTTC. As protein: CASRSGTGQREQYF.

This clone was seen a single time. This chain joins TRBV4-1 and TRBJ2-5; the match to TRBD1 covers 10 bases. V was pared by 3 bases and J by 4 bases, with 2 bases of the junction left unmatched. There are 14 residues in the CDR3. Germline V gene data show CDR1 as MGHRA and CDR2 as YSYEKL. The chain's CDR3 is CASSQWDRGETQYF. As DNA, the CDR3 is TGCGCCAGCAGCCAGTGGGACAGGGGAGAGACCCAGTACTTC.

As DNA, the CDR3 is TGTGCCAGCAGTCTAGCAGGGTGGGGTGGCCAAGCTTTCTTT. It encodes CASSLAGWGGQAFF. V gene TRBV28 combines with J gene TRBJ1-1, with a weak D call TRBD1 (5 bases). Germline V gene data show CDR1 as MDHEN and CDR2 as SYDVKM. CDR3 length: 14 residues. The V gene lost 5 bases and the J gene lost 9 bases, with 19 bases spanning the gap. The variable domain in full, with the rest retrieved from reference TRBV28 and TRBJ1-1, is DVKVTQSSRYLVKRTGEKVFLECVQDMDHENMFWYRQDPGLGLRLIYFSYDVKMKEKGDIPEGYSVSREKKERFSLILESASTNQTSMYLCASSLAGWGGQAFFGQGTRLTVV.

The chain has TRBV19 and TRBJ1-5, with 7 bases lining up with TRBD1. Per germline, CDR1 LNHDA and CDR2 SQIVND (reference sequence). The CDR3 totals 18 residues. V shed 4 bases and J 4 bases; nucleotides not matched to a gene: 16. The CDR3 sequence: CASSTRTGADSRNQPQHF. In nucleotides, the CDR3 is TGTGCCAGTAGTACCCGGACAGGAGCAGATAGCCGTAATCAGCCCCAGCATTTT.

The chain recombines TRBV28 with TRBJ2-7; D perhaps matches TRBD2 (6 bases). Trimming took off 8 bases at V and 7 bases at J, with 21 bases between the two ends. The germline CDR1 and CDR2 sequences are MDHEN and SYDVKM. The CDR3 length is 14 residues. In DNA, the CDR3 is TGTGCCAGCCTACTAGCTTCCAAGCCGGGGGAGCAGTACTTC. It yields the protein CASLLASKPGEQYF. The variable domain in full, completed from reference TRBV28 and TRBJ2-7, reads DVKVTQSSRYLVKRTGEKVFLECVQDMDHENMFWYRQDPGLGLRLIYFSYDVKMKEKGDIPEGYSVSREKKERFSLILESASTNQTSMYLCASLLASKPGEQYFGPGTRLTVT.

The genes are TRBV18 and TRBJ1-2; TRBD1 is a possible D gene (5 bases). Looked up from germline, CDR1 is KGHSH and CDR2 is LQKENI. The CDR3 spans 15 residues. With 3 bases removed from V and 4 bases from J, the gap between germline ends came to 15 bases. The CDR3 coding sequence is TGTGCCAGCTCACCTGCCCGGGGCAGCAGCTATGGCTACACCTTC. This sequence encodes CASSPARGSSYGYTF.

The gene calls are TRBV5-6 and TRBJ2-6; a possible D gene is TRBD1 (7 bases). Germline CDR1 reads SGHDT; CDR2 reads YYEEEE. The V end was cut by 4 bases, the J end by 0 bases, with 14 bases between. This CDR3 is built from 17 residues. The CDR3 reads CASSAAGGFSGANVLTF. The DNA of the CDR3 is TGTGCCAGCAGCGCGGCAGGGGGGTTCTCTGGGGCCAACGTCCTGACTTTC.

V is TRBV5-1 and J is TRBJ2-1; TRBD2 matches at 15 bases. Germline CDR1 and CDR2: SGHRS and YFSETQ. The CDR3 spans 17 residues. V was pared by 2 bases and J by 9 bases, with 9 bases of the junction left unmatched. In DNA form, the CDR3 reads TGCGCCAGCAGCTTCGAACGGACTAGCGGGAGGGCGGTTGAGCAGTTCTTC. Amino acid sequence: CASSFERTSGRAVEQFF.

CDR3 sequence (DNA): TGCGCCAGCAGCTCCGACCGGGACAGGGCCCGGTGTGAGCAGTACTTC. This codes for CASSSDRDRARCEQYF. This chain connects TRBV23-1 to TRBJ2-7, with TRBD1 matching 9 bases. TRBV23-1 is an ORF, and what it does is uncertain. This CDR3 comprises 16 residues. With 6 bases clipped from V and 7 bases from J, the junction kept 16 bases outside the gene matches.